This T cell receptor beta chain was identified in a study of blood T cells in healthy people across ages. Healthy Caucasians from Russia aged roughly 6 to 90 served as donors. Researchers report isolating at least 6.5 million PBMCs per sample. A second PCR of about 7 to 12 cycles used a sample-barcoded 5' primer and a J-beta primer mix. TCRdb analysed the 5' RACE reads with MiXCR anew, one entry per CDR3 protein. The sample gives hundreds of thousands of distinct CDR3 sequences, around 49% of which show up once; roughly 31% is in the top ten. With regard to this clonotype: One end of the junction fails to match germline, which may point to a read error.

This receptor was taken from a woman between 55 and 75 years old in good health. Sequenced: blood.

The CDR3 reads CAGSRDPYEQYF. CDR3 bases: TGTGCCGGGAGCCGGGACCCCTACGAGCAGTACTTC. V gene TRBV30 combines with J gene TRBJ2-7; D possibly matches TRBD1 or TRBD2 (5 bases each). This CDR3 region has 12 residues. Germline V gene data show CDR1 as GTSNPN and CDR2 as SVGIG (reference sequence).